The following is a T cell receptor beta chain sequence with its context. This specimen comes from a study of T cell changes during pregnancy in multiple sclerosis. Sequencing used immunoSEQ multiplex PCR; TCRdb keeps in-frame clones, though not all of them. The sample shows about 42,000 clones, about 90% of them seen only once. Germline V gene lookup returns CDR1 MNHNS and CDR2 SASEGT. The CDR3 has 15 residues. V dropped 3 bases and J dropped 0 bases, with 9 bases sitting between them. Sequencing used CD4+ T cells from peripheral blood mononuclear cells, obtained after pregnancy. V usage is TRBV6-1 and J usage is TRBJ2-1; D call uncertain. The sequence was collected from a female donor with multiple sclerosis, enrolled in a pregnancy study. CDR3 sequence reads: CASSEGASSYNEQFF. Written as DNA, the CDR3 is TGTGCCAGCAGTGAGGGCGCGAGCTCCTACAATGAGCAGTTCTTC.